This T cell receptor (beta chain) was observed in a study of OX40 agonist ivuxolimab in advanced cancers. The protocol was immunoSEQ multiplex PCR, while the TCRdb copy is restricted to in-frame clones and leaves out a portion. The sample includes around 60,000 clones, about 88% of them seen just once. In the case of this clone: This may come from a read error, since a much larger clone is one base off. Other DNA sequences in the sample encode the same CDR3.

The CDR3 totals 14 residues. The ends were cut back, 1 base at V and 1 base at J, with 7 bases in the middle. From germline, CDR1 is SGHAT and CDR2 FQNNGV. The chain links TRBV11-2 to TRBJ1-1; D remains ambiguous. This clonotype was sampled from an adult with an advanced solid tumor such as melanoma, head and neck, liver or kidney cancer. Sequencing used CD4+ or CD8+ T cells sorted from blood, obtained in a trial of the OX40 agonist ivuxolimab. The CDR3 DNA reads TGTGCCAGCAGCTTAGTATCAAGGAACACTGAAGCTTTCTTT. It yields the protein CASSLVSRNTEAFF.